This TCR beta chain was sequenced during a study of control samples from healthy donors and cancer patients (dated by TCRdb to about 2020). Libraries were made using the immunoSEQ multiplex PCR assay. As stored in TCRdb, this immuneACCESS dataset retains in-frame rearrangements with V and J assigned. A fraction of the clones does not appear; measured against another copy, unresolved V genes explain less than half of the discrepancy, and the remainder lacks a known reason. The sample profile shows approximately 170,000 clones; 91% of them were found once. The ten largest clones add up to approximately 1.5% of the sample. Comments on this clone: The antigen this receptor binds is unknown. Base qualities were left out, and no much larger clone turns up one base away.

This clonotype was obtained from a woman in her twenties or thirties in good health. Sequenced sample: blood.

This receptor has the CDR3 CASSQRGANTEAFF. The DNA is as follows: TGTGCCAGCAGCCAACGGGGTGCGAACACTGAAGCTTTCTTT. The V gene is TRBV3-1 (or the pseudogene TRBV3-2) and the J gene is TRBJ1-1; no D gene is confidently identified. The germline V gene (reference sequence) sets CDR1 to LGHDT and CDR2 to YNNKEL. V lost 2 bases and J lost 1 base; the stretch between them is 8 bases long. Counted from cysteine to phenylalanine, this CDR3 has 14 amino acids. The sequence is cut down to CDR3 DNA, 42 bases in frame from base 1.